The T cell receptor (beta chain) under discussion was sequenced for a study of OX40 agonist ivuxolimab in advanced cancers. Study in general: Patients received intravenous ivuxolimab every 2 weeks at 0.01 to 10 mg/kg.

Points on this clone: Its ends do not fully match the called genes, so a read error is possible.

Only in-frame clones appear in the TCRdb table, and some are missing; sequencing was by immunoSEQ multiplex PCR. The table has tens of thousands of clones, 82% seen once; the top ten hold 20% to 25%. The clonotype originates from an adult with an advanced solid tumor such as melanoma, head and neck, liver or kidney cancer. The material sequenced was CD4+ or CD8+ T cells sorted from blood, taken in a trial of the OX40 agonist ivuxolimab.

CDR3 bases: TGTGCCAGCAGAGAAGAGACTAGCGCCTGGAACAATGAGCAGTTCTTC. Amino acids: CASREETSAWNNEQFF. The V gene is TRBV2, the J gene TRBJ2-1; 8 bases map to TRBD2. In germline, CDR1 is SNHLY, CDR2 FYNNEI. This CDR3 spans 16 amino acids.